Below are 22 T cell receptor beta chains sequenced from a single sample in a study of blood T cell repertoires in COVID-19. The data were produced by immunoSEQ multiplex PCR, yet TCRdb's version contains in-frame clones alone and is incomplete. The table records some 350,000 clones, 90% to 95% of them present only once. Sequenced material: peripheral blood. The receptors come from a woman aged 18-30 years who had recovered from COVID-19.

The gene calls are TRBV2 and TRBJ2-4; no firm D call. The CDR3 has 14 amino acids. The germline V gene has CDR1 SNHLY and CDR2 FYNNEI. Trimming removed 8 bases at V and 1 base at J, with 12 bases between. The CDR3 sequence is CASVGFLAKNIQYF. The CDR3 DNA reads TGTGCCAGCGTCGGGTTTCTGGCCAAAAACATTCAGTACTTC.

The chain combines TRBV11-3 with TRBJ2-1, with D possibly matching TRBD2 (5 bases). Deletions cut 5 bases from V and 7 bases from J, with 18 bases between. This CDR3 is 15 amino acids long. Germline CDR1 reads SGHNT; CDR2 reads YENEEA. This chain's CDR3 is CASSRILISGNEQFF. In nucleotides, the CDR3 is TGTGCCAGCAGCCGGATATTAATTTCGGGAAATGAGCAGTTCTTC.

This clone was observed a handful of times. The genes are TRBV21-1 and TRBJ2-7; the D call of TRBD1 is as the table states it, not checked on the DNA. TRBV21-1 represents a pseudogene. The CDR3 is 17 residues long. DNA for the CDR3: TGTGCCAGCAGCAAACTCACCGGGACAGGGGGATCCTACGAGCAGTACGTC. This encodes CASSKLTGTGGSYEQYV.

This rearrangement joins TRBV10-3 to TRBJ2-1; D gene unclear. This CDR3 spans 13 amino acids. Germline-derived CDR1 and CDR2 are ENHRY and SYGVKD. The V and J ends lost 8 bases and 7 bases respectively, with 15 bases between them. As DNA, the CDR3 is TGTGCCATCGGCCCCGGAGCTCGGAATGAGCAGTTCTTC. Translation: CAIGPGARNEQFF.

V is TRBV12-5 and J is TRBJ1-1; 8 nucleotides line up with TRBD1. V gave up 3 bases and J gave up 2 bases; unmatched junction bases: 2. The CDR3 runs to 14 residues. Germline V gives CDR1 LGHNT, CDR2 FRNRAP. In nucleotides, the CDR3 is TGTGCTAGTGGTTTCCAGGGGGCCAACACTGAAGCTTTCTTT. Protein product: CASGFQGANTEAFF.

The chain employs TRBV19 and TRBJ2-7, with TRBD2 matching 7 bases. This CDR3 contains 15 residues. The junction had 8 bases not matched to a gene; V was cut back by 3 bases and J by 3 bases. Germline CDR1 and CDR2: LNHDA and SQIVND (reference sequence). CDR3 sequence (DNA): TGTGCCAGTAGTATCGGTGCGGGAGAATACTACGAGCAGTACGTC. This encodes CASSIGAGEYYEQYV.

This clone was seen a single time. V is TRBV18 and J is TRBJ1-5; 10 nucleotides match TRBD1. The CDR3 is 15 amino acids. Germline V gene data show CDR1 as KGHSH and CDR2 as LQKENI. The V gene end was trimmed by 3 bases and the J gene end by 8 bases; junction bases not matched to a gene: 7. CDR3 sequence: CASSPPGQGVEPQHF. The CDR3 DNA is TGTGCCAGCTCACCCCCCGGACAGGGGGTGGAGCCCCAGCATTTT.

The rearrangement links TRBV5-4 to TRBJ2-6; D gene ambiguous. The CDR3 is made up of 15 amino acids. Germline V gives CDR1 SGHNT, CDR2 YYREEE (reference sequence). The ends were cut back, 1 base at V and 0 bases at J, with 5 bases in the middle. The CDR3 nucleotides read TGTGCCAGCAGCTTGCAGGCCTCTGGGGCCAACGTCCTGACTTTC. It translates to CASSLQASGANVLTF.

The CDR3 sequence is CASSEGLSGANVLTF. Written as DNA, the CDR3 is TGTGCCAGCAGTGAGGGACTCTCTGGGGCCAACGTCCTGACTTTC. The chain uses TRBV6-4 and TRBJ2-6, with D maybe TRBD2 (6 bases). V lost 3 bases and J lost 0, with 6 bases in between. CDR3 length equals 15 residues. Germline CDR1 is MRHNA and CDR2 is SNTAGT.

V and J are TRBV15 and TRBJ2-1; 10 bases agree with TRBD2. In germline, CDR1 is LNHNV, CDR2 YYDKDF (reference sequence). V gave up 4 bases and J gave up 9 bases; unmatched junction bases: 12. The CDR3 consists of 16 residues. This CDR3 reads CATSKLGTSDAREQFF. The CDR3 DNA reads as TGTGCCACCAGCAAGCTCGGGACTAGCGATGCCCGTGAGCAGTTCTTC. The full variable domain, its missing parts supplied by reference TRBV15 and TRBJ2-1, is DAMVIQNPRYQVTQFGKPVTLSCSQTLNHNVMYWYQQKSSQAPKLLFHYYDKDFNNEADTPDNFQSRRPNTSFCFLDIRSPGLGDTAMYLCATSKLGTSDAREQFFGPGTRLTVL.

The chain links TRBV30 to TRBJ1-2; possibly TRBD1 for D (5 bases). V was trimmed by 1 base and J by 3 bases, leaving 12 bases between them. CDR1 is GTSNPN and CDR2 is SVGIG in the germline V gene (reference sequence). This CDR3 has 14 residues. In DNA form, the CDR3 reads TGTGCCTGGAGTGAGGACGGGGGTTACTATGGCTACACCTTC. This translates into CAWSEDGGYYGYTF.

The chain uses TRBV6-1 and TRBJ2-1; 9 bases align to TRBD2. Trimming cost V 7 bases and J 9 bases; bases outside gene matches: 4. The germline V gene has CDR1 MNHNS and CDR2 SASEGT. This CDR3 comprises 12 residues. The CDR3 reads CASMSGRFEQFF. The CDR3 bases are TGTGCCAGCATGAGCGGGAGGTTTGAGCAGTTCTTC.

The gene calls are TRBV12-3 or TRBV12-4 and TRBJ1-4, with no clear D. The CDR3 is 12 residues long. V shed 6 bases and J shed 8 bases, with 10 bases lying between them. This CDR3 is CASSDGSEKLFF. The DNA for the CDR3 is TGTGCCAGCAGCGACGGGAGCGAAAAACTGTTTTTT.

J is TRBJ1-2 and V is TRBV10-2; 8 positions match TRBD1. Germline CDR1 and CDR2: WSHSY and SAAADI. The ends lost 3 bases at V and 4 bases at J; junction bases unmatched: 1. The CDR3 spans 13 residues. The CDR3 coding sequence is TGCGCCAGCAGTGATGGGACAGGCTATGGCTACACCTTC. It translates to CASSDGTGYGYTF.

The chain links TRBV6-5 to TRBJ1-1; 8 nucleotides agree with TRBD1. The CDR3 is 15 amino acids. Germline V gene sequence: CDR1 MNHEY, CDR2 SVGAGI. V dropped 5 bases and J dropped 11; count of bases not matched to a gene: 16. CDR3 sequence (DNA): TGTGCCAGCAGTAAGGACAGGGTTGAATACGACTGGGCTTTCTTT. It codes for CASSKDRVEYDWAFF.

V and J are TRBV7-8 and TRBJ2-3, with 10 positions matching TRBD2. The CDR3 loop spans 16 amino acids. Germline V CDR1 and CDR2: SGHVS, FQNEAQ. V was clipped by 0 bases and J by 4 bases; unmatched bases: 4. DNA for the CDR3: TGTGCCAGCAGCTTAGCGCTCCTAGCGGGGGCAGATACGCAGTATTTT. It translates to CASSLALLAGADTQYF.

The chain combines TRBV7-9 with TRBJ2-5, with TRBD2 as a possible D gene (6 bases). The V gene lost 2 bases and the J gene lost 5 bases, with 12 bases spanning the gap. Germline CDR1 and CDR2: SEHNR and FQNEAQ (reference sequence). The CDR3 loop spans 14 amino acids. The CDR3: CASSLIAGGETQYF. DNA for the CDR3: TGTGCCAGCAGCTTAATCGCCGGAGGGGAGACCCAGTACTTC.

As DNA, the CDR3 is TGTGCCAGCAGCTCCCTAACCCTTCGGGAGGAAGCCTCAGATACGCAGTATTTT. Translation: CASSSLTLREEASDTQYF. The gene calls are TRBV13 and TRBJ2-3; TRBD2 aligns across 7 bases. Per germline, CDR1 PRHDT and CDR2 FYEKMQ (reference sequence). This CDR3 is built from 18 residues. V was pared by 4 bases and J by 4 bases, with 17 bases of the junction left unmatched.

CDR3 DNA sequence: TGCGCCAGCAGCCAAGATGGGTGGGAGAATGAGCAGTTCTTC. Translating it yields CASSQDGWENEQFF. V is TRBV4-3 and J is TRBJ2-1, with a possible D match to TRBD2 (5 bases). The germline gives CDR1 LGHNA, CDR2 YSLEER. CDR3 length: 14 amino acids. V lost 0 bases and J 7 bases, leaving 10 bases between the germline ends.

The genes are TRBV14 and TRBJ1-5; perhaps TRBD1 as D (5 bases). Germline values: CDR1 SGHDN, CDR2 FVKESK. V lost 3 bases and J 6 bases, leaving 15 bases between the germline ends. The CDR3 has 15 residues. The CDR3 region is CASSQGGSSGQPQHF. The CDR3 DNA reads as TGTGCCAGCAGCCAGGGGGGGAGTTCGGGTCAGCCCCAGCATTTT.

This chain joins TRBV9 and TRBJ2-1; perhaps TRBD2 as D (6 bases). The CDR3 has 17 amino acids. Germline V gene data show CDR1 as SGDLS and CDR2 as YYNGEE. Trimming left V 5 bases short and J 5 bases short, with 23 bases between. In DNA form, the CDR3 reads TGTGCCAGCAGTGCAGGACCGGGACTTTTAATTAACAATGAGCAGTTCTTC. Its protein product is CASSAGPGLLINNEQFF.

The V and J genes are TRBV7-9 and TRBJ2-1; D gene unclear. Trimming pared 1 base from V and 6 bases from J, leaving 4 bases between. This CDR3 has 12 amino acids. Germline CDR1 is SEHNR and CDR2 is FQNEAQ (reference sequence). CDR3 DNA sequence: TGTGCCAGCAGCTTAGGGGCCAATGAGCAGTTCTTC. Translated: CASSLGANEQFF.